The subject of this entry is one T cell receptor (beta chain). The CDR3 loop spans 15 amino acids. One entry per CDR3 protein, without DNA, is what TCRdb gives after re-calling the 5' RACE reads. The sample has under 150,000 distinct CDR3 sequences. These data belong to a study of monozygotic twins with inflammatory bowel disease. The sample comprised blood. The source of this sequence is a human donor with ulcerative colitis or Crohn's disease, or a healthy co-twin of an affected twin (not recorded which). The J gene is TRBJ2-2, the V gene TRBV12-3 or TRBV12-4; TCRdb lists TRBD1, though no DNA is available to test this call. The CDR3 sequence is CASSERDIYTGELFF.